Listed here are 7 T cell receptor beta chains from one sample, sequenced in a study of patients and donors after allogeneic stem cell transplantation. TCRdb called the RT-PCR reads again in MiXCR, with one record for every CDR3 protein. Of hundreds of thousands of distinct CDR3 sequences in the sample, 16% were seen once. What was sequenced was blood, either unsorted or a sorted T cell fraction (not recorded which). All receptors come from a human donor who was either an allogeneic HSCT recipient or a stem cell or donor lymphocyte infusion donor (not recorded which). It is not recorded whose cells these are; they may come from a transplant donor.

The chain is built from TRBV12-5 and TRBJ2-4; 7 nucleotides align to TRBD1. Germline-derived CDR1 and CDR2 are LGHNT and FRNRAP. The V gene end was trimmed by 3 bases and the J gene end by 0 bases; junction bases not matched to a gene: 8. The CDR3 covers 17 residues. The CDR3 loop reads CASGLGQVSLAKNIQYF. In nucleotides, the CDR3 is TGTGCTAGTGGTTTAGGACAGGTCTCCTTAGCCAAAAACATTCAGTACTTC.

A few counts support this clonotype. V usage is TRBV6-6 and J usage is TRBJ2-7; tentatively, D is TRBD2 (6 bases). The CDR3 is 12 residues long. V shed 10 bases and J shed 2 bases, with 12 bases lying between them. Germline V CDR1 and CDR2: MNHNY, SVGAGI (reference sequence). Written as DNA, the CDR3 is TGTGCCACCCGGGACTCTGCCTACGAGCAGTACTTC. This translates into CATRDSAYEQYF.

This chain joins TRBV6-4 and TRBJ2-2, with D maybe TRBD2 (6 bases). This CDR3 has 16 residues. Trimming pared 3 bases from V and 4 bases from J, leaving 15 bases between. Germline CDR1 MRHNA, CDR2 SNTAGT. CDR3 nucleotide sequence: TGTGCCAGCAGTGAGGAGGGGTCCTTAGGCACCGGGGAGCTGTTTTTT. Translated: CASSEEGSLGTGELFF.

This clonotype turned up a few times. The V gene is TRBV12-3 or TRBV12-4, the J gene TRBJ2-7, with D possibly matching TRBD1 (6 bases). V lost 3 bases to trimming and J lost 0 bases, with 9 bases between them. This CDR3 has 14 amino acids. The CDR3 protein is CASSFGGLSYEQYF. The CDR3 DNA is TGTGCCAGCAGTTTTGGGGGCCTCTCCTACGAGCAGTACTTC.

A few counts support this clonotype. The chain uses TRBV12-3 or TRBV12-4 and TRBJ1-1; D remains unclear. The ends were cut back, 7 bases at V and 10 bases at J, with 13 bases in the middle. The CDR3 totals 11 residues. The CDR3 loop reads CASTPPIGAFF. The CDR3 nucleotides are TGTGCCAGCACCCCTCCCATTGGAGCTTTCTTT.

This chain uses TRBV11-2 with TRBJ2-3; the D gene could be TRBD1 or TRBD2 (5 bases each). V was pared by 1 base and J by 1 base, with 24 bases between. Germline V lookup: CDR1 SGHAT, CDR2 FQNNGV. The CDR3 loop spans 20 amino acids. CDR3 sequence reads: CASSLVRGRVNRRGTDTQYF. The CDR3 DNA is TGTGCCAGCAGCTTAGTTAGGGGACGCGTGAATCGAAGGGGCACAGATACGCAGTATTTT.

This clonotype came up many times. The chain employs TRBV5-1 and TRBJ1-1; no firm D call. The V and J ends lost 3 bases and 1 base respectively, with 13 bases between them. The CDR3 sequence is 15 residues long. The germline V gene encodes CDR1 SGHRS and CDR2 YFSETQ. CDR3 residues: CASSSDLVGNTEAFF. The CDR3 region has the DNA TGCGCCAGCAGCTCAGATCTTGTAGGGAACACTGAAGCTTTCTTT. The whole variable domain, remainder taken from reference TRBV5-1 and TRBJ1-1, is KAGVTQTPRYLIKTRGQQVTLSCSPISGHRSVSWYQQTPGQGLQFLFEYFSETQRNKGNFPGRFSGRQFSNSRSEMNVSTLELGDSALYLCASSSDLVGNTEAFFGQGTRLTVV.